These T cell receptor beta chains were read from a single sample in a study of CD8 T cells in Susac syndrome. TCRdb analysed the immunoSEQ multiplex PCR reads with MiXCR anew, one entry per CDR3 protein. Of about 300,000 distinct CDR3 sequences listed, 92% were seen once; the top ten hold about 0.07%. Sequenced sample: CD4+ T cells from PBMCs. Source of these receptors: a human donor with multiple sclerosis. Each CDR3 is given with its conserved first and last residue. Fields, in order: J gene, clone size, D gene, V gene, CDR3 DNA, CDR3 protein. The D gene is left open where the match is weak. A clone size is listed for some rows: how often the clone was seen (once, few, many), or a class if it is expanded.

TRBJ2-2	NA	NA	TRBV6-1	TGTGCCAGCAGTGAATTAGAAGGGACCGGGGAGCTGTTTTTT	CASSELEGTGELFF
TRBJ2-7	once	NA	TRBV12-3/TRBV12-4	TGTGCCAGCACAAAGGGGTCGGGCTACTACGAGCAGTACTTC	CASTKGSGYYEQYF
TRBJ1-2	NA	NA	TRBV30	TGTGCCTGGAGTGCCGGTGACCCGCGGCTGGGCTACACCTTC	CAWSAGDPRLGYTF
TRBJ2-7	NA	NA	TRBV2	TGTGCCAGCAGTGTGACCCCCCGGGGCGAGCGTGGGGGCTACGAGCAGTACTTC	CASSVTPRGERGGYEQYF
TRBJ1-1	few	NA	TRBV30	TGTGCCTGGAGTGTACGTGGGACTGAAGCTTTCTTT	CAWSVRGTEAFF
TRBJ1-2	NA	NA	TRBV12-3/TRBV12-4	TGTGCCAGCACCATGGGCCCTTTGGGCTACACCTTC	CASTMGPLGYTF
TRBJ1-1	NA	NA	TRBV7-2	TGTGCCAGCAGCTCCCGTACCGGGGCCCCTGAAGCTTTCTTT	CASSSRTGAPEAFF
TRBJ2-5	NA	NA	TRBV12-3/TRBV12-4	TGTGCCAGCCCTCCCGGGGAGCAAGAGACCCAGTACTTC	CASPPGEQETQYF
TRBJ2-4	NA	NA	TRBV18	TGTGCCAGCTCACCACCGAGGGGAGCCACCGGGAACATTCAGTACTTC	CASSPPRGATGNIQYF
TRBJ2-6	NA	NA	TRBV30	TGTGCCTGGAGTCGAGCGTGGGGGCTCTCTGGGGCCAACGTCCTGACTTTC	CAWSRAWGLSGANVLTF
TRBJ2-5	NA	NA	TRBV23-1	TGCGCCAGCGTGACTAGTGGGGCACAAGAGGCCCAGTACTTC	CASVTSGAQEAQYF
TRBJ2-1	once	TRBD2	TRBV20-1	TGCAGTGCTTGGACTAGCGGGACGAATGAGCAGTTCTTC	CSAWTSGTNEQFF
TRBJ1-5	NA	NA	TRBV20-1	TGCAGTGCTCCCAGGGCCGGGGGCAGCAATCAGCCCCAGCATTTT	CSAPRAGGSNQPQHF
TRBJ2-7	NA	TRBD2	TRBV3-1	TGTGCCAGCAGCCAAGATGCGGGAGCCTACGAGCAGTACTTC	CASSQDAGAYEQYF
TRBJ2-5	NA	NA	TRBV18	TGTGCCAGCTCACCAATAGTGAGCCAAGAGACCCAGTACTTC	CASSPIVSQETQYF
TRBJ2-3	NA	TRBD2	TRBV5-1	TGCGCCAGCAGCTTTGGGACTAGCGGGAGAAGGGATACGCAGTATTTT	CASSFGTSGRRDTQYF
TRBJ1-3	NA	NA	TRBV12-3/TRBV12-4	TGTGCCAGCAGTTTAGCGGGGTCCAGGGTTGGAAACACCATATATTTT	CASSLAGSRVGNTIYF
TRBJ1-4	NA	NA	TRBV4-2	TGTGCCAGCAGGGACCCATCCGGGGTGACTAATGAAAAACTGTTTTTT	CASRDPSGVTNEKLFF
TRBJ2-5	NA	TRBD1	TRBV7-3	TGTGCCAGCAGCTTATCCGGGACAGGGTTAGAGACCCAGTACTTC	CASSLSGTGLETQYF
TRBJ2-1	NA	TRBD2	TRBV6-6	TGTGCCAGCAGCCGTAGGACTAGCTCCTACAATGAGCAGTTCTTC	CASSRRTSSYNEQFF
TRBJ2-5	NA	TRBD1	TRBV20-1	TGCAGTGCTAATCCAGGGGGTTGGGAGACCCAGTACTTC	CSANPGGWETQYF
TRBJ2-5	NA	NA	TRBV5-1	TGCGCCAGCAGCTTGGGAAGCGGAAACCAAGAGACCCAGTACTTC	CASSLGSGNQETQYF
TRBJ2-7	NA	NA	TRBV19	TGTGCCAGTAGTGTTAATGGCCGCTACGAGCAGTACTTC	CASSVNGRYEQYF
TRBJ2-7	NA	NA	TRBV6-1	TGTGCCAGCAGTGAATTACCAGGCTACGAGCAGTACTTC	CASSELPGYEQYF
TRBJ2-1	NA	TRBD2	TRBV11-2	TGTGCCAGCAGCTTAGACCGTAGCGGGGGGCTGGGAGAGCAGTTCTTC	CASSLDRSGGLGEQFF
TRBJ2-3	once	TRBD1	TRBV19	TGTGCCAGTAGTAGGAGACAGGGGCCGCCCGACGATACGCAGTATTTT	CASSRRQGPPDDTQYF
TRBJ2-5	NA	NA	TRBV2	TGTGCCAGAAGCGGCGGAGAACAAGAGACCCAGTACTTC	CARSGGEQETQYF
TRBJ1-1	NA	TRBD1	TRBV5-1	TGCGCCAGCAGCGTAGAGACAGGGGGTTTCACTGAAGCTTTCTTT	CASSVETGGFTEAFF
TRBJ2-5	NA	NA	TRBV6-5	TGTGCCAGCAGTTACTCCCGGGACCGAGAGACCCAGTACTTC	CASSYSRDRETQYF
TRBJ2-1	NA	TRBD1	TRBV5-4	TGTGCCAGCAGCTTGGGGGACAGGGCAGCTGAGCAGTTCTTC	CASSLGDRAAEQFF
TRBJ2-5	NA	NA	TRBV5-1	TGCGCCAGCAGCTTGGACAGGGCAGAGACCCAGTACTTC	CASSLDRAETQYF
TRBJ2-5	NA	TRBD2	TRBV20-1	TGCAGTGCTGGGGGGAGGGTAGGCGAAGAGACCCAGTACTTC	CSAGGRVGEETQYF
TRBJ1-2	NA	NA	TRBV12-3/TRBV12-4	TGTGCCAGCAGCTCCCCGGTCTTCTATGGCTACACCTTC	CASSSPVFYGYTF
TRBJ1-2	NA	NA	TRBV20-1	TGCAGTGCTAGGGACCAGGCCCTAAGGGCGCGTGGCTACACCTTC	CSARDQALRARGYTF
TRBJ1-1	NA	NA	TRBV19	TGTGCCAGTAATGGGAAGGAGTACACTGAAGCTTTCTTT	CASNGKEYTEAFF
TRBJ2-3	NA	TRBD2	TRBV12-3/TRBV12-4	TGTGCCAGCAGTTTAGATCCCTGGGGGGGGAATACGCAGTATTTT	CASSLDPWGGNTQYF
TRBJ1-1	NA	NA	TRBV12-3/TRBV12-4	TGTGCCAGCAGTTTATCGGGGAGTTGGACTGAAGCTTTCTTT	CASSLSGSWTEAFF
TRBJ2-7	few	TRBD2	TRBV6-1	TGTGCCAGCAGGAACCTACTAGCGGGGTTTCTCATGTACGAGCAGTACTTC	CASRNLLAGFLMYEQYF
TRBJ2-7	NA	TRBD2	TRBV20-1	TGCAGTGCCCCCTCCCGGACTAGCGGGACCTTGGGGCAGTACTTC	CSAPSRTSGTLGQYF
TRBJ1-5	once	NA	TRBV6-5	TGTGCCAGCAGTTACCGGGACACTAATCAGCCCCAGCATTTT	CASSYRDTNQPQHF
TRBJ2-3	NA	NA	TRBV2	TGTGCCAGCAGCCTCCCGGTGGGGCCCTTATCCGTAACAGATACGCAGTATTTT	CASSLPVGPLSVTDTQYF
TRBJ2-1	NA	TRBD2	TRBV7-3	TGTGCCAGCAGCTCAGCCCCGGGGGGGCAGTTCTTC	CASSSAPGGQFF
TRBJ2-1	NA	TRBD2	TRBV11-2	TGTGCCAGCAGCTACGGGCTAGCGGGGGTTCAGAATGAGCAGTTCTTC	CASSYGLAGVQNEQFF
TRBJ2-7	NA	NA	TRBV6-5	TGTGCCAGCAGTTACTCGAGTGGGGACTCCTACGAGCAGTACTTC	CASSYSSGDSYEQYF
TRBJ2-3	NA	TRBD2	TRBV20-1	TGCAGTGCTAGAACCGGGTTATGGGAGCGGGGGGGCCAAACAGATACGCAGTATTTT	CSARTGLWERGGQTDTQYF
TRBJ2-7	NA	NA	TRBV7-8	TGTGCCAGCAGCTCAGCGGTGGGGGAAGCCTACGAGCAGTACTTC	CASSSAVGEAYEQYF
TRBJ1-2	NA	NA	TRBV29-1	TGCAGCTGTTCTGTGGGCTATGGCTACACCTTC	CSCSVGYGYTF
TRBJ2-6	once	TRBD1	TRBV7-9	TGTGCCAGCAGCCTGACAGGGGCTGGGGCCAACGTCCTGACTTTC	CASSLTGAGANVLTF
TRBJ2-1	NA	TRBD2	TRBV25-1	TGTGCCAGCAGTGAATCGGGACTAGCCAACAATGAGCAGTTCTTC	CASSESGLANNEQFF
TRBJ1-1	NA	TRBD1	TRBV9	TGTGCCAGCAGCGGAGACACAGGGGTCGGCACTGAAGCTTTCTTT	CASSGDTGVGTEAFF
TRBJ1-3	NA	NA	TRBV5-4	TGTGCCAGCAGCGCCGATTTGATCTCTGGAAACACCATATATTTT	CASSADLISGNTIYF
TRBJ2-1	NA	TRBD2	TRBV12-3/TRBV12-4	TGTGCCAGCAGTTCAGTAGCGGGGGACCCGGGGCAGTTCTTC	CASSSVAGDPGQFF
TRBJ1-1	once	TRBD1	TRBV29-1	TGCAGCGTTGTTAAGGCAGGGGGCTTGGGGGACACTGAAGCTTTCTTT	CSVVKAGGLGDTEAFF
TRBJ2-5	NA	TRBD1	TRBV30	TGTGCCTGGAGTGAAGGGACAGGCCAAGAGACCCAGTACTTC	CAWSEGTGQETQYF